Below, 22 T cell receptor beta chains from the same sample are listed, as sequenced in a study of blood T cell repertoires in COVID-19. Generated by immunoSEQ multiplex PCR, the TCRdb table keeps only in-frame clones and is missing some. This table has 35,000 to 50,000 clones, just over 85% appearing once. The sequenced sample consisted of peripheral blood. The receptor set was obtained from a man in his 70s with acute or convalescent COVID-19.

This clone was recorded once. This rearrangement joins TRBV6-4 to TRBJ2-1, with 7 bases that match TRBD2. V lost 0 bases, J lost 5 bases, and 4 bases stayed unmatched. The germline gives CDR1 MRHNA, CDR2 SNTAGT. The CDR3 totals 15 residues. CDR3: CASSDSSAGDNEQFF. In nucleotides, the CDR3 is TGTGCCAGCAGTGACTCGAGCGCGGGAGACAATGAGCAGTTCTTC.

The gene calls are TRBV7-2 and TRBJ2-3; 7 bases fit TRBD1. This CDR3 spans 14 amino acids. Germline loops: CDR1 SGHTA, CDR2 FQGNSA. V shed 5 bases, J shed 2 bases, and the junction held 4 bases outside the gene matches. In DNA form, the CDR3 reads TGTGCCAGCAGCCGGGACAGTAACACAGATACGCAGTATTTT. Encoded protein: CASSRDSNTDTQYF.

This clone was seen once. The DNA of the CDR3 is TGCGCCAGCAGCACCGGGACAGACTACGAGCAGTACTTC. Its protein product is CASSTGTDYEQYF. The rearrangement uses TRBV5-1 and TRBJ2-7, with 7 bases that match TRBD1. Looked up from germline, CDR1 is SGHRS and CDR2 is YFSETQ. The CDR3 spans 13 residues. With V trimmed by 4 bases and J by 3 bases, 4 bases remained unmatched.

This chain uses TRBV4-1 with TRBJ1-2; 10 bases agree with TRBD1. Looked up from germline, CDR1 is MGHRA and CDR2 is YSYEKL. This CDR3 has 17 amino acids. V lost 6 bases and J lost 1; bases outside the gene matches: 11. As DNA, the CDR3 is TGCGCCAGCAGTCTAAACCCGGGACAGGGGATTAACTATGGCTACACCTTC. This translates into CASSLNPGQGINYGYTF.

The chain is built from TRBV10-3 and TRBJ1-6; 8 bases are a match to TRBD1. V trimming: 4 bases; J trimming: 7 bases; junction bases outside the gene matches: 0. CDR1 and CDR2 from the germline V gene are ENHRY and SYGVKD. CDR3 size: 13 residues. The CDR3, as DNA: TGTGCCATCAGTGGGGACAGGAATTCACCCCTCCACTTT. It yields the protein CAISGDRNSPLHF.

The chain employs TRBV29-1 and TRBJ2-1; D is undetermined. This CDR3 is 14 amino acids long. Germline V gives CDR1 SQVTM, CDR2 ANQGSEA. Trimming pared 0 bases from V and 0 bases from J, leaving 6 bases between. DNA for the CDR3: TGCAGCGTTGAAGATCGGAGCTCCTACAATGAGCAGTTCTTC. This translates into CSVEDRSSYNEQFF.

The rearrangement uses TRBV11-3 and TRBJ2-1; 9 bases are shared with TRBD2. The trim removed 1 base at V and 8 bases at J, leaving 3 bases unmatched. The V gene's germline CDR1 is SGHNT and CDR2 YENEEA. The CDR3 has 14 residues. The CDR3 region has the DNA TGTGCCAGCAGCTTAGGCCCTAGCGGGGATGAGCAGTTCTTC. Its translation is CASSLGPSGDEQFF.

This sequence joins TRBV3-1 (or the pseudogene TRBV3-2) and TRBJ1-2, with no clear D. CDR1 LGHDT and CDR2 YNNKEL come from the germline V gene (reference sequence). The CDR3 has 14 residues. V was trimmed by 3 bases and J by 4 bases, leaving 12 bases between them. CDR3 in DNA: TGTGCCAGCAGCCAGTACCGACTCGCCTATGGCTACACCTTC. Translating gives CASSQYRLAYGYTF.

The chain carries TRBV9 and TRBJ2-3, with TRBD1 identical over 10 bases. Germline V lookup: CDR1 SGDLS, CDR2 YYNGEE. The CDR3 is 17 residues long. The J segment lost 1 base and the V segment lost 2 bases, leaving 7 bases of the junction unmatched. The CDR3 DNA reads TGTGCCAGCAGCGTCCCGGGACAGGGGTACGGCACAGATACGCAGTATTTT. It is translated as CASSVPGQGYGTDTQYF.

This CDR3 reads CATSDWGQGSSYEQYF. The CDR3 DNA reads as TGTGCCACCAGTGATTGGGGACAGGGCAGCTCCTACGAGCAGTACTTC. This chain connects TRBV24-1 to TRBJ2-7, with 9 bases lining up with TRBD1. Germline V gene lookup returns CDR1 KGHDR and CDR2 SFDVKD. Germline trimming cut 2 bases from V and 0 bases from J; bases unmatched to any gene: 4. This CDR3 has 16 residues.

This chain links TRBV4-3 with TRBJ2-1; the match to TRBD2 covers 10 bases. Germline-derived CDR1 and CDR2 are LGHNA and YSLEER. The CDR3 has 17 residues. Unmatched junction bases numbered 6, after V lost 0 bases and J lost 4 bases. The CDR3 loop is CASSQDLSGRVYNEQFF. CDR3 sequence (DNA): TGCGCCAGCAGCCAAGATTTAAGCGGGAGGGTGTACAATGAGCAGTTCTTC.

The chain employs TRBV5-4 and TRBJ2-1; TRBD2 matches at 8 bases. Trimming took 4 bases from V and 7 from J; bases not matched to a gene: 13. Germline loops: CDR1 SGHNT, CDR2 YYREEE (reference sequence). CDR3 length: 16 amino acids. CDR3 DNA sequence: TGTGCCAGCAGCCGCCCGGTGGGTAGCGGGGTGAATGAGCAGTTCTTC. It yields the protein CASSRPVGSGVNEQFF.

This sequence joins TRBV6-6 and TRBJ1-5, with D maybe TRBD1 (6 bases). The CDR3 length is 15 residues. The germline V and J ends were trimmed by 5 bases and 2 bases, with 13 bases remaining between them. Germline V gives CDR1 MNHNY, CDR2 SVGAGI (reference sequence). In DNA, the CDR3 is TGTGCCAGCAGTCCCCAGGGGAGCCGCAATCAGCCCCAGCATTTT. It codes for CASSPQGSRNQPQHF.

The chain joins TRBV21-1 to TRBJ1-5; whether TRBD1, the table's D call, matches the DNA was not checked. TRBV21-1 is classified as a pseudogene. The CDR3 totals 14 residues. CDR3 loop: CASSNYRVGQPQHF. The DNA of the CDR3 is TGTGCCAGCAGCAATTACAGGGTTGGACAGCCCCAGCATTTT.

This chain uses TRBV9 with TRBJ1-6; D remains ambiguous. CDR3 size: 15 residues. The germline CDR1 and CDR2 sequences are SGDLS and YYNGEE. Trimming shortened V by 0 bases and J by 7 bases, and 11 bases separated the two germline ends. CDR3 bases: TGTGCCAGCAGCGTAGCTAGCTACGGGAATTCACCCCTCCACTTT. This translates into CASSVASYGNSPLHF. The full variable domain, with the rest looked up from reference TRBV9 and TRBJ1-6, is DSGVTQTPKHLITATGQRVTLRCSPRSGDLSVYWYQQSLDQGLQFLIQYYNGEERAKGNILERFSAQQFPDLHSELNLSSLELGDSALYFCASSVASYGNSPLHFGNGTRLTVT.

CDR3 loop: CAWSPRSSGWADTQYF. The CDR3 DNA follows: TGTGCCTGGAGTCCCCGTAGTAGCGGGTGGGCAGATACGCAGTATTTT. The chain recombines TRBV30 with TRBJ2-3; TRBD2 agrees at 7 bases. CDR1 is GTSNPN, CDR2 SVGIG, per germline (reference sequence). Losses at the gene ends were 2 bases for V and 4 bases for J; bases not matched to a gene: 12. The CDR3 runs to 16 residues.

The chain recombines TRBV9 with TRBJ1-5; 7 nucleotides line up with TRBD1. The CDR3 contains 14 residues. Germline V CDR1 and CDR2: SGDLS, YYNGEE. V shed 0 bases and J 6 bases; nucleotides not matched to a gene: 3. Written as DNA, the CDR3 is TGTGCCAGCAGCGTAGAAGGGGGCCTTCAGCCCCAGCATTTT. It encodes CASSVEGGLQPQHF.

This rearrangement joins TRBV7-2 to TRBJ1-2; TRBD1 agrees at 10 bases. CDR1 and CDR2 (germline): SGHTA, FQGNSA. The J segment lost 3 bases and the V segment lost 4 bases, leaving 5 bases of the junction unmatched. The CDR3 consists of 15 residues. CDR3 loop: CASSSRDRGDYGYTF. In DNA form, the CDR3 reads TGTGCCAGCAGCTCAAGGGACAGGGGTGACTATGGCTACACCTTC.

The rearrangement joins TRBV18 to TRBJ2-3; D is possibly TRBD1 (5 bases). Germline assignment: CDR1 KGHSH and CDR2 LQKENI. The length of the CDR3 is 14 residues. Trimming cost V 1 base and J 5 bases, with 10 bases left between them. The CDR3 coding sequence is TGTGCCAGCTCACCACAGCAGGGTGAAGATACGCAGTATTTT. It is translated as CASSPQQGEDTQYF.

V and J are TRBV18 and TRBJ2-2; D remains ambiguous. The V gene lost 0 bases and the J gene lost 4 bases, with 6 bases spanning the gap. Germline-derived CDR1 and CDR2 are KGHSH and LQKENI. CDR3 length: 14 residues. The CDR3 is CASSPPSVTGELFF. The CDR3, as DNA: TGTGCCAGCTCACCACCGTCGGTCACCGGGGAGCTGTTTTTT.

This sequence joins TRBV6-1 and TRBJ1-1; D uncertain. Trimming stripped 4 bases from V and 1 base from J, with 16 bases between. Germline V gives CDR1 MNHNS, CDR2 SASEGT. This CDR3 contains 16 residues. The CDR3 bases are TGTGCCAGCAGTGTAAATTTTGCAGGCGAGAACACTGAAGCTTTCTTT. It yields the protein CASSVNFAGENTEAFF.

This chain joins TRBV13 and TRBJ1-1, with 8 bases identical to TRBD1. This CDR3 has 16 amino acids. The germline gives CDR1 PRHDT, CDR2 FYEKMQ (reference sequence). Trimming removed 2 bases from V and 3 bases from J; junction bases left unmatched: 8. The CDR3 loop is CASSLTQGAGDTEAFF. For the CDR3, the DNA is TGTGCCAGCAGCTTAACGCAGGGGGCAGGAGACACTGAAGCTTTCTTT. Together with reference TRBV13 and TRBJ1-1, the CDR3 gives the full variable domain: AAGVIQSPRHLIKEKRETATLKCYPIPRHDTVYWYQQGPGQDPQFLISFYEKMQSDKGSIPDRFSAQQFSDYHSELNMSSLELGDSALYFCASSLTQGAGDTEAFFGQGTRLTVV.